Presented here are 3 T cell receptor beta chains from one specimen sequenced in a study of cytomegalovirus exposure and HLA in healthy donors. The PCR had 60 Vbeta and 13 Jbeta primers. Generated by immunoSEQ multiplex PCR, the TCRdb table keeps only in-frame clones and is missing some. The table lists around 160,000 clones, roughly 88% of them singletons. The source material was PBMCs. These receptors were collected from a woman aged 18-30 years in good health and CMV-seronegative.

This clone was seen a single time. This chain uses TRBV6-6 with TRBJ2-3; D might be TRBD1 (5 bases). Deletions cut 2 bases from V and 4 bases from J, with 13 bases between. Germline CDR1 MNHNY, CDR2 SVGAGI (reference sequence). The CDR3 spans 15 residues. Here the CDR3 reads CASSYGDSFADTQYF. CDR3 bases: TGTGCCAGCAGTTACGGAGACAGTTTTGCAGATACGCAGTATTTT.

The chain carries TRBV15 and TRBJ2-6, with D possibly TRBD1 on 6 matching bases. CDR1 LNHNV and CDR2 YYDKDF come from the germline V gene (reference sequence). The CDR3 covers 15 residues. V was clipped by 5 bases and J by 0 bases, with 8 bases between them. The CDR3 reads CATSPDSSGANVLTF. Here the CDR3 DNA reads TGTGCCACCAGCCCGGACAGCTCTGGGGCCAACGTCCTGACTTTC. Complete variable domain (other parts from reference TRBV15 and TRBJ2-6): DAMVIQNPRYQVTQFGKPVTLSCSQTLNHNVMYWYQQKSSQAPKLLFHYYDKDFNNEADTPDNFQSRRPNTSFCFLDIRSPGLGDTAMYLCATSPDSSGANVLTFGAGSRLTVL.

J is TRBJ1-2 and V is TRBV6-5, with 10 bases lining up with TRBD1. Germline V gene lookup returns CDR1 MNHEY and CDR2 SVGAGI. Trimming removed 4 bases from V and 6 bases from J; junction bases left unmatched: 5. The CDR3 consists of 14 residues. The CDR3 nucleotides read TGTGCCAGCAGTTGGACAGGGGGTAGGGATGGCTACACCTTC. This codes for CASSWTGGRDGYTF.